Shown below are 27 T cell receptor beta chains from a single sample sequenced in a study of human T cells and chemical hapten exposure. Noted time point: patch test 2, 6 weeks after DPC sensitization. Noted treatment: therapeutic diphenylcyclopropenone sensitization with weekly scalp DPC. TCRdb reprocessed the RACE reads with MiXCR, giving one entry per CDR3 protein. This table holds just over 350,000 distinct CDR3 sequences, just under 6.5% found once. The material sequenced was whole blood, taken in connection with sensitization to the hapten diphenylcyclopropenone (DPC). The receptors stem from a woman under 30 with alopecia areata. Some clones in this sample may be carry-over from other donors' samples.

This clonotype is medium-sized. The chain joins TRBV10-2 to TRBJ1-1, with D perhaps matching TRBD1 (5 bases). V lost 7 bases to trimming and J lost 0 bases, with 9 bases between them. CDR3 length: 13 amino acids. Germline CDR1 WSHSY, CDR2 SAAADI. The CDR3 loop is CASTGHLNTEAFF. The CDR3 bases are TGCGCCAGCACCGGACACCTGAACACTGAAGCTTTCTTT.

This clonotype appeared a few times. The chain recombines TRBV6-2 or TRBV6-3 with TRBJ1-2; D is perhaps TRBD1 (5 bases). V lost 6 bases and J lost 8, with 19 bases in between. This CDR3 is 14 amino acids long. The germline V gene has CDR1 MNHEY and CDR2 SVGEGT. The CDR3 nucleotides are TGTGCCAGCAGCCTTTACCGGGACGGAGGCGGCTACACCTTC. Translation: CASSLYRDGGGYTF.

The sample holds many counts of this clonotype. V gene TRBV29-1 combines with J gene TRBJ2-2; D perhaps matches TRBD1 (7 bases). CDR3 length equals 15 residues. Trimming removed 6 bases at V and 2 bases at J, with 16 bases between. CDR1 SQVTM and CDR2 ANQGSEA come from the germline V gene. CDR3 in amino acids: CSVERQGLNTGELFF. CDR3 DNA sequence: TGCAGCGTCGAGAGACAGGGACTCAACACCGGGGAGCTGTTTTTT.

This chain uses TRBV20-1 with TRBJ2-7; D unclear. CDR1 and CDR2 (germline): DFQATT, SNEGSKA (reference sequence). This CDR3 spans 15 amino acids. V gave up 1 base and J gave up 2 bases, with 15 bases separating them. The CDR3 reads CSARVGVGLTYEQYF. The DNA of the CDR3 is TGCAGTGCTAGAGTAGGAGTCGGGCTAACCTACGAGCAGTACTTC.

The chain carries TRBV7-8 and TRBJ2-6, with D possibly being TRBD2 (6 bases). Germline V gives CDR1 SGHVS, CDR2 FQNEAQ. With 2 bases removed from V and 2 bases from J, the gap between germline ends came to 16 bases. The CDR3 consists of 18 residues. CDR3 protein: CASSLSRNAGTGANVLTF. In nucleotides, the CDR3 is TGTGCCAGCAGCTTAAGTAGGAATGCGGGAACTGGGGCCAACGTCCTGACTTTC.

In this sample, this clonotype turned up many times. The chain carries TRBV12-3 or TRBV12-4 and TRBJ2-3, with D maybe TRBD2 (5 bases). Trimming took 7 bases from V and 8 from J, leaving 13 bases between them. CDR3 length: 12 residues. The CDR3 protein is CASTLTGFTQYF. CDR3 nucleotide sequence: TGTGCCAGCACCCTAACGGGGTTTACGCAGTATTTT.

In this sample, this clonotype turned up many times. The rearrangement links TRBV18 to TRBJ1-6; D uncertain. V was clipped by 1 base and J by 1 base, with 5 bases between them. CDR1 and CDR2 from the germline V gene are KGHSH and LQKENI. The CDR3 is 15 amino acids. In DNA, the CDR3 is TGTGCCAGCTCACCACAAGAGTCCTATAATTCACCCCTCCACTTT. The encoded protein is CASSPQESYNSPLHF.

This chain links TRBV4-1 with TRBJ1-2, with 7 bases identical to TRBD1. The V gene's germline CDR1 is MGHRA and CDR2 YSYEKL. The CDR3 loop spans 16 amino acids. Trimming removed 1 base from V and 8 bases from J; junction bases left unmatched: 13. Here the CDR3 DNA reads TGCGCCAGCAGCCAAGGAGCCATATTCCAGGGGGAAGGCTACACCTTC. Translated: CASSQGAIFQGEGYTF.

This clonotype was counted only a few times. The chain joins TRBV5-6 to TRBJ2-3; 11 nucleotides line up with TRBD2. The CDR3 extends over 19 amino acids. Trimming at V came to 1 base and at J to 1 base, leaving 11 bases not matched to a gene. Germline values: CDR1 SGHDT, CDR2 YYEEEE. CDR3 protein: CASSLYGLAGGLGTDTQYF. CDR3 DNA sequence: TGTGCCAGCAGCTTGTACGGGCTAGCGGGGGGCCTAGGCACAGATACGCAGTATTTT.

This clonotype has only a few counts. The J gene is TRBJ1-5, the V gene TRBV5-1, with 7 bases fitting TRBD1. Germline V lookup: CDR1 SGHRS, CDR2 YFSETQ. This CDR3 has 14 amino acids. Losses at the gene ends were 4 bases for V and 5 bases for J; bases not matched to a gene: 6. CDR3 DNA: TGCGCCAGCAGCACCGGGACAGACTATCAGCCCCAGCATTTT. Protein sequence: CASSTGTDYQPQHF.

This chain joins TRBV5-1 and TRBJ1-6; 8 bases agree with TRBD1. Germline V gene lookup returns CDR1 SGHRS and CDR2 YFSETQ. This CDR3 has 15 amino acids. Trimming cost V 4 bases and J 9 bases; bases outside gene matches: 9. CDR3 DNA: TGCGCCAGCAGCGCGGACGGACAGGGCGGTTCACCCCTCCACTTT. This sequence encodes CASSADGQGGSPLHF.

This clonotype came up a few times. The chain has TRBV7-6 and TRBJ2-3; 7 bases are a match to TRBD2. This CDR3 has 19 amino acids. J was trimmed by 2 bases and V by 1 base; bases with no gene match: 15. Germline V gene lookup returns CDR1 SGHVS and CDR2 FNYEAQ. This chain's CDR3 is CASSLVGGGLAANTDTQYF. For the CDR3, the DNA is TGTGCCAGCAGCTTAGTTGGGGGGGGTCTAGCGGCAAACACAGATACGCAGTATTTT.

In its sample, this clonotype was seen a few times. The chain joins TRBV6-6 to TRBJ2-7; D not resolved. V lost 7 bases to trimming and J lost 6 bases, with 13 bases between them. This CDR3 is built from 12 residues. CDR1 MNHNY and CDR2 SVGAGI come from the germline V gene (reference sequence). Here the CDR3 DNA reads TGTGCCAGCACGGAGACATGGACCGAGCAGTACTTC. Protein sequence: CASTETWTEQYF.

This clonotype was detected ten times or more. The chain carries TRBV7-3 and TRBJ1-2, with a possible D match to TRBD1 (5 bases). The CDR3 is 14 amino acids. V lost 1 base and J 9 bases, leaving 15 bases between the germline ends. Germline V gene data show CDR1 as SGHTA and CDR2 as FQGTGA. CDR3 sequence (DNA): TGTGCCAGCAGCTTAAGCAAGGGGTTGGGTAGCTACACCTTC. It is translated as CASSLSKGLGSYTF.

This clonotype has a count of ten or more. The rearrangement uses TRBV18 and TRBJ1-5; TRBD1 matches 7 bases. The CDR3 has 16 amino acids. V was clipped by 1 base and J by 0 bases; unmatched bases: 3. From germline, CDR1 is KGHSH and CDR2 LQKENI. CDR3 amino acids: CASSPQGQFSNQPQHF. As DNA, the CDR3 is TGTGCCAGCTCACCACAGGGACAGTTTAGCAATCAGCCCCAGCATTTT.

This clonotype was recorded at least ten times. The chain uses TRBV18 and TRBJ1-2; D gene unclear. This CDR3 is 15 amino acids long. V gave up 2 bases and J gave up 0 bases, with 10 bases separating them. Germline V gene data show CDR1 as KGHSH and CDR2 as LQKENI. The CDR3 sequence is CASSPGHSSNYGYTF. The CDR3 DNA sequence: TGTGCCAGCTCACCAGGGCACAGCTCTAACTATGGCTACACCTTC.

This clonotype appeared many times. The gene calls are TRBV7-2 and TRBJ1-4; 8 bases map to TRBD1. Germline V lookup: CDR1 SGHTA, CDR2 FQGNSA. V lost 4 bases to trimming and J lost 4 bases; unmatched junction nucleotides: 8. The CDR3 covers 16 residues. CDR3 sequence reads: CASSSNGQGFNEKLFF. The CDR3 DNA follows: TGTGCCAGCAGCTCTAATGGACAGGGCTTTAATGAAAAACTGTTTTTT.

V gene TRBV5-4 combines with J gene TRBJ2-5; 8 bases are a match to TRBD2. CDR3 size: 16 residues. Trimming cost V 0 bases and J 0 bases; bases outside gene matches: 4. Germline lookup yields CDR1 SGHNT and CDR2 YYREEE (reference sequence). The CDR3 sequence: CASSLGLAPYQETQYF. CDR3 bases: TGTGCCAGCAGCTTGGGACTAGCGCCGTACCAAGAGACCCAGTACTTC.

This clonotype has at least ten counts. V gene TRBV20-1 combines with J gene TRBJ1-5; D is unclear. CDR1 and CDR2 (germline): DFQATT, SNEGSKA (reference sequence). The V end lost 1 base, the J end lost 0 bases, and 16 bases lay between the germline ends. The CDR3 totals 17 residues. The CDR3 sequence is CSARVGRKNYSNQPQHF. DNA of the CDR3: TGCAGTGCTAGAGTTGGCAGAAAAAATTATAGCAATCAGCCCCAGCATTTT.

The V and J genes are TRBV7-6 and TRBJ2-5; 9 nucleotides align to TRBD2. The CDR3 runs to 16 residues. The V segment lost 5 bases and the J segment 1 base; nucleotides outside the gene matches: 8. Germline V CDR1 and CDR2: SGHVS, FNYEAQ. The CDR3: CASSPRSGGFQETQYF. CDR3 DNA: TGTGCCAGCAGCCCGAGGAGCGGGGGGTTCCAAGAGACCCAGTACTTC.

A few counts support this clonotype. This chain connects TRBV2 to TRBJ1-5, with D hard to call. V gave up 5 bases and J gave up 2 bases, with 13 bases separating them. Per the germline V gene, CDR1 is SNHLY and CDR2 is FYNNEI. The CDR3 loop spans 15 amino acids. The CDR3 protein is CASSSKGGGNQPQHF. The CDR3, as DNA: TGTGCCAGCAGTTCCAAGGGCGGGGGCAATCAGCCCCAGCATTTT. The full variable domain, its missing parts supplied by reference TRBV2 and TRBJ1-5, is EPEVTQTPSHQVTQMGQEVILRCVPISNHLYFYWYRQILGQKVEFLVSFYNNEISEKSEIFDDQFSVERPDGSNFTLKIRSTKLEDSAMYFCASSSKGGGNQPQHFGDGTRLSIL.

This clonotype has more than one count but fewer than ten. This chain uses TRBV5-1 with TRBJ1-4; tentative D call: TRBD1 (5 bases). Trimming cost V 4 bases and J 8 bases, with 24 bases left between them. This CDR3 spans 17 amino acids. Germline CDR1 is SGHRS and CDR2 is YFSETQ. The CDR3 sequence is CASSRTTTRGSEEKLFF. The CDR3 nucleotides are TGCGCCAGCAGCCGCACTACAACCCGGGGCTCCGAGGAAAAACTGTTTTTT.

Ten or more counts support this clonotype. The V and J genes are TRBV12-3 or TRBV12-4 and TRBJ2-1; tentatively, D is TRBD1 (5 bases). Trimming shortened V by 2 bases and J by 6 bases, and 11 bases separated the two germline ends. The CDR3 consists of 14 residues. CDR3: CASSLQGPSNEQFF. CDR3 bases: TGTGCCAGCAGTTTACAGGGCCCCTCCAATGAGCAGTTCTTC.

This clonotype has ten or more counts. V is TRBV3-1 and J is TRBJ1-5; the D gene is possibly TRBD1 (6 bases). From germline, CDR1 is LGHDT and CDR2 YNNKEL (reference sequence). The CDR3 sequence is 15 residues long. The V end was cut by 0 bases, the J end by 5 bases, with 11 bases between. CDR3 residues: CASSQEVEGDQPQHF. The CDR3 DNA reads TGTGCCAGCAGCCAAGAGGTGGAGGGGGATCAGCCCCAGCATTTT.

This clonotype was recorded at least ten times. V gene TRBV12-3 or TRBV12-4 combines with J gene TRBJ1-4; D not certain. The CDR3 covers 16 residues. V lost 0 bases and J 7 bases, leaving 15 bases between the germline ends. CDR3 in DNA: TGTGCCAGCAGTTTAGCGCTGGGGATCGGAGGTGAAAAACTGTTTTTT. Residues: CASSLALGIGGEKLFF.

On this clonotype: A much larger clone sits a single nucleotide away, making a read error possible. CDR3 in DNA: TGTGCCAGCAGCTCCGACAGCCTGGAAGCTATCTTT. Amino acid sequence: CASSSDSLEAIF. The chain carries TRBV7-6 and TRBJ1-1; possibly TRBD1 for D (5 bases). CDR3 size: 12 residues. The germline V gene encodes CDR1 SGHVS and CDR2 FNYEAQ.

This clonotype has at least ten counts. The J gene is TRBJ2-3, the V gene TRBV7-2, with D unclear. The CDR3 spans 15 residues. Germline V CDR1 and CDR2: SGHTA, FQGNSA. V was shortened by 1 base and J by 6 bases, with 14 bases between the two germline ends. CDR3 in amino acids: CASSLVAAPPDTQYF. Written as DNA, the CDR3 is TGTGCCAGCAGCTTAGTTGCGGCGCCCCCCGATACGCAGTATTTT.